This TCR beta chain appears in the sequencing data of a study of beta chain features in type 1 diabetes. This clone was counted between two and nine times. The CDR3 contains 15 residues. Germline V CDR1 and CDR2: SGHRS, YFSETQ. V dropped 2 bases and J dropped 4; count of bases not matched to a gene: 6. cDNA synthesis used the whole RNA isolate, giving expressed TCRB sequences. Profiled with immunoSEQ multiplex PCR; TCRdb holds only in-frame clones, not every one. The sample lists about 24,000 clones, 60% to 80% seen once, with 2.2% in the top ten. What was sequenced was Tregs from blood. This clonotype was sampled from a woman aged 40 to 55 in good health. This chain uses TRBV5-1 with TRBJ2-1, with 7 nucleotides matching TRBD2. The CDR3 DNA reads TGCGCCAGCAGCTTTAGCGGGCGCCGATACAATGAGCAGTTCTTC. The encoded protein is CASSFSGRRYNEQFF.